One sample yielded the 14 T cell receptor beta chains listed below, sequenced in a study of shared clonotypes between healthy human individuals. Sequencing used immunoSEQ multiplex PCR; TCRdb keeps in-frame clones, though not all of them. The repertoire holds some 490,000 clones, with roughly 80% as singletons. The sample was PBMCs. These receptors were collected from a woman aged 40 to 50 in good health. Some clones in this sample may be carry-over from other donors' samples.

The V call is TRBV6-5, the J call TRBJ1-1, with 9 bases identical to TRBD1. The CDR3 runs 14 residues. The V gene end was trimmed by 2 bases and the J gene end by 5 bases; junction bases not matched to a gene: 3. CDR1 is MNHEY, CDR2 SVGAGI, per germline. The CDR3 sequence: CASSYGQGKTEAFF. CDR3 coding DNA: TGTGCCAGCAGTTACGGACAGGGGAAGACTGAAGCTTTCTTT.

Worth noting for this clone: With only one base between it and a far larger clone, this is likely a read error. Other DNA sequences of this sample code for an identical CDR3. The chain has TRBV2 and TRBJ1-2; a possible D gene is TRBD1 (5 bases). The germline V gene encodes CDR1 SNHLY and CDR2 FYNNEI. This CDR3 is built from 12 residues. The DNA for the CDR3 is TGTGCCAGCAGGGGGCAGGTTGATGGCTACACATTC. It codes for CASRGQVDGYTF.

This clone is a singleton in its sample. The chain joins TRBV27 to TRBJ2-7, with D possibly being TRBD1 or TRBD2 (8 bases each). The V gene's germline CDR1 is MNHEY and CDR2 SMNVEV (reference sequence). This CDR3 is 18 amino acids long. V lost 7 bases and J 5 bases, leaving 30 bases between the germline ends. The CDR3 spells CASTAGGGTGGNPDEQYF. CDR3 sequence (DNA): TGTGCCAGCACCGCAGGCGGGGGGACAGGAGGGAATCCCGACGAGCAGTACTTC.

The chain has TRBV7-2 and TRBJ1-3, with 7 nucleotides matching TRBD1. Germline V gives CDR1 SGHTA, CDR2 FQGNSA. With V trimmed by 4 bases and J by 0 bases, 12 bases remained unmatched. The CDR3 spans 18 residues. CDR3 coding DNA: TGTGCCAGCAGCTCTCACCCGGGACAGTTAAGCTCTGGAAACACCATATATTTT. This translates into CASSSHPGQLSSGNTIYF.

The V gene is TRBV7-3, the J gene TRBJ2-2; D is ambiguous. In germline, CDR1 is SGHTA, CDR2 FQGTGA. The V and J ends lost 0 bases and 6 bases respectively, with 8 bases between them. The CDR3 is 14 residues long. CDR3: CASSLTRSAGELFF. The DNA of the CDR3 is TGTGCCAGCAGCTTAACTAGGTCCGCCGGGGAGCTGTTTTTT.

V is TRBV2 and J is TRBJ2-7, with D maybe TRBD1 (6 bases). This CDR3 comprises 13 residues. V lost 3 bases and J 2 bases, leaving 8 bases between the germline ends. The germline V gene has CDR1 SNHLY and CDR2 FYNNEI. CDR3 sequence reads: CASSETGAYEQYF. CDR3 nucleotide sequence: TGTGCCAGCAGTGAGACAGGAGCCTACGAGCAGTACTTC.

This rearrangement joins TRBV5-5 to TRBJ2-6, with unresolved D. V lost 2 bases, J lost 1 base, and 13 bases lay in between. The length of the CDR3 is 17 residues. Per germline, CDR1 SGHKS and CDR2 YYEKEE (reference sequence). Written as DNA, the CDR3 is TGTGCCAGCAGCTTCACTCTACAGTCTTCTGGGGCCAACGTCCTGACTTTC. It specifies CASSFTLQSSGANVLTF.

This chain joins TRBV15 and TRBJ2-1; TRBD2 might be the D (5 bases). The CDR3 is made up of 13 amino acids. Germline assignment: CDR1 LNHNV and CDR2 YYDKDF (reference sequence). Deletions cut 5 bases from V and 10 bases from J, with 15 bases between. The CDR3 nucleotides read TGTGCCACCAGCCTTGAGAGGGCACGGGAGCAGTTCTTC. It translates to CATSLERAREQFF.

This chain connects TRBV30 to TRBJ2-3; D is uncertain. V gave up 0 bases and J gave up 6 bases, with 7 bases separating them. The germline CDR1 and CDR2 sequences are GTSNPN and SVGIG (reference sequence). The length of the CDR3 is 12 residues. CDR3 residues: CAWSVLGDTQYF. In DNA form, the CDR3 reads TGTGCCTGGAGTGTCCTAGGTGATACGCAGTATTTT.

V usage is TRBV9 and J usage is TRBJ2-2; TRBD1 aligns across 7 bases. The V gene's germline CDR1 is SGDLS and CDR2 YYNGEE. This CDR3 is built from 16 residues. The J segment lost 2 bases and the V segment lost 6 bases, leaving 10 bases of the junction unmatched. The CDR3 DNA sequence: TGTGCCAGCACCCCCTCCGGGACAGTTAACACCGGGGAGCTGTTTTTT. As protein: CASTPSGTVNTGELFF.

This rearrangement joins TRBV5-1 to TRBJ1-4; 8 nucleotides agree with TRBD1. Germline V gives CDR1 SGHRS, CDR2 YFSETQ. V shed 1 base, J shed 5 bases, and the junction held 4 bases outside the gene matches. The CDR3 length is 15 residues. This CDR3 is CASSLQGDRNEKLFF. Here the CDR3 DNA reads TGCGCCAGCAGCTTGCAGGGGGACAGGAATGAAAAACTGTTTTTT.

This clone was observed many times. Other nucleotide sequences in the sample specify the same CDR3. This chain joins TRBV7-9 and TRBJ2-6; D not resolved. This CDR3 has 15 residues. Germline V gives CDR1 SEHNR, CDR2 FQNEAQ (reference sequence). The germline V and J ends were trimmed by 3 bases and 0 bases, with 6 bases remaining between them. CDR3 DNA: TGTGCCAGCAGCTTTTCTGGCTCTGGGGCCAACGTCCTGACTTTC. Amino acids: CASSFSGSGANVLTF.

Points on this clone: Given a far larger clone just one base away, this is likely a sequencing read error. Other DNA sequences of this sample code for an identical CDR3. V usage is TRBV30 and J usage is TRBJ2-5; 12 nucleotides match TRBD1. Looked up from germline, CDR1 is GTSNPN and CDR2 is SVGIG (reference sequence). V dropped 0 bases and J dropped 1; count of bases not matched to a gene: 12. This CDR3 comprises 19 residues. The CDR3 loop reads CAWSVLKKGQGAGQETQYF. The CDR3 DNA follows: TGTGCCTGGAGTGTACTAAAAAAGGGACAGGGGGCGGGCCAAGAGACCCAGTACTTC. The full variable domain, with the rest looked up from reference TRBV30 and TRBJ2-5, is SQTIHQWPATLVQPVGSPLSLECTVEGTSNPNLYWYRQAAGRGLQLLFYSVGIGQISSEVPQNLSASRPQDRQFILSSKKLLLSDSGFYLCAWSVLKKGQGAGQETQYFGPGTRLLVL.

This clone was recorded at least ten times. This chain joins TRBV5-6 and TRBJ1-1; possibly TRBD1 for D (6 bases). The CDR3 extends over 15 amino acids. V was pared by 4 bases and J by 4 bases, with 17 bases between. Germline loops: CDR1 SGHDT, CDR2 YYEEEE. The CDR3 sequence is CASSPRGDGGTEAFF. The CDR3 nucleotides are TGTGCCAGCAGCCCGAGGGGGGATGGAGGCACTGAAGCTTTCTTT.